Listed below are T cell receptor beta chains from one sample, sequenced in a study of Tregs in tolerant kidney transplant recipients. Sequencing was performed with immunoSEQ multiplex PCR; in TCRdb, only in-frame clones are kept and a portion is missing. Of some 240,000 clones in the sample, 65% to 85% were seen once. Sequencing was performed on CD4+ T cells from blood. All receptors derive from a human donor in good health. CDR3s include the opening cysteine and the closing phenylalanine or tryptophan. Fields, in order: D gene, V gene, J gene, clone size, CDR3 protein, CDR3 DNA. A D gene is named only where the DNA matches it firmly. Clone size is shown for a subset of rows, as once, few, many or a class of expanded clone.

d_gene: TRBD1
v_gene: TRBV6-1
j_gene: TRBJ1-2
abundance: NA
CDR3aa: CASRVMGQGYGYTF
CDR3nt: TGTGCCAGCAGAGTTATGGGACAGGGGTATGGCTACACCTTC

d_gene: NA
v_gene: TRBV2
j_gene: TRBJ2-3
abundance: once
CDR3aa: CASGNPQSTDTQYF
CDR3nt: TGTGCCAGCGGAAACCCCCAGAGCACAGATACGCAGTATTTT

d_gene: NA
v_gene: TRBV18
j_gene: TRBJ2-7
abundance: NA
CDR3aa: CASSPPAASSYEQYF
CDR3nt: TGTGCCAGCTCACCACCGGCAGCCAGCTCCTACGAGCAGTACTTC

d_gene: TRBD2
v_gene: TRBV7-7
j_gene: TRBJ2-2
abundance: NA
CDR3aa: CASRKRVAGDTGELFF
CDR3nt: TGTGCCAGCAGAAAAAGGGTAGCGGGAGACACCGGGGAGCTGTTTTTT

d_gene: NA
v_gene: TRBV5-1
j_gene: TRBJ2-7
abundance: NA
CDR3aa: CASSPRGQDSYEQYF
CDR3nt: TGCGCCAGCAGCCCCAGGGGCCAGGACTCCTACGAGCAGTACTTC

d_gene: NA
v_gene: TRBV5-4
j_gene: TRBJ2-3
abundance: few
CDR3aa: CASSFEGLNTDTQYF
CDR3nt: TGTGCCAGCAGCTTTGAAGGACTGAACACAGATACGCAGTATTTT

d_gene: NA
v_gene: TRBV6-1
j_gene: TRBJ1-5
abundance: NA
CDR3aa: CASSEGEIRGQPQHF
CDR3nt: TGTGCCAGCAGCGAAGGGGAGATCCGGGGCCAGCCCCAGCATTTT

d_gene: NA
v_gene: TRBV7-7
j_gene: TRBJ2-7
abundance: NA
CDR3aa: CASSNQAIRCYEQYF
CDR3nt: TGTGCCAGCAGCAATCAGGCTATCCGTTGCTACGAGCAGTACTTC

d_gene: NA
v_gene: TRBV7-8
j_gene: TRBJ1-5
abundance: NA
CDR3aa: CASSLAGTGNQPQHF
CDR3nt: TGTGCCAGCAGCTTAGCGGGGACTGGCAATCAGCCCCAGCATTTT

d_gene: NA
v_gene: TRBV10-3
j_gene: TRBJ1-1
abundance: few
CDR3aa: CAISEPTRNTEAFF
CDR3nt: TGTGCCATCAGTGAGCCGACACGGAACACTGAAGCTTTCTTT

d_gene: NA
v_gene: TRBV2
j_gene: TRBJ1-2
abundance: NA
CDR3aa: CASVRFYGYTF
CDR3nt: TGTGCCAGCGTCCGGTTCTATGGCTACACCTTC

d_gene: NA
v_gene: TRBV5-5
j_gene: TRBJ2-3
abundance: NA
CDR3aa: CASSPPWGGSTDTQYF
CDR3nt: TGTGCCAGCAGCCCCCCGTGGGGAGGTAGCACAGATACGCAGTATTTT

d_gene: TRBD1
v_gene: TRBV6-4
j_gene: TRBJ2-3
abundance: NA
CDR3aa: CASSTGTGEVDTQYF
CDR3nt: TGTGCCAGCAGTACCGGGACAGGGGAGGTAGATACGCAGTATTTT

d_gene: NA
v_gene: TRBV25-1
j_gene: TRBJ1-6
abundance: NA
CDR3aa: CASTGLLIDSPLHF
CDR3nt: TGTGCCAGCACTGGGCTCCTTATTGATTCACCCCTCCACTTT

d_gene: TRBD1
v_gene: TRBV5-1
j_gene: TRBJ2-7
abundance: NA
CDR3aa: CASSTDRGSGEQYF
CDR3nt: TGCGCCAGCAGCACCGACAGGGGATCGGGGGAGCAGTACTTC

d_gene: TRBD1
v_gene: TRBV15
j_gene: TRBJ1-2
abundance: few
CDR3aa: CATSREIRDRGRGGYTF
CDR3nt: TGTGCCACCAGCAGAGAAATCCGGGACAGGGGGCGGGGGGGCTACACCTTC

d_gene: TRBD1
v_gene: TRBV19
j_gene: TRBJ1-5
abundance: NA
CDR3aa: CASSPGQYNQPQHF
CDR3nt: TGTGCCAGTAGCCCGGGACAGTACAATCAGCCCCAGCATTTT

d_gene: NA
v_gene: TRBV7-8
j_gene: TRBJ1-3
abundance: NA
CDR3aa: CASSPLRMAGNTIYF
CDR3nt: TGTGCCAGCAGCCCCTTACGGATGGCTGGAAACACCATATATTTT

d_gene: NA
v_gene: TRBV21-1
j_gene: TRBJ1-1
abundance: NA
CDR3aa: CASSNSIGRTEAFF
CDR3nt: TGTGCCAGCAGCAACTCGATAGGGAGGACTGAAGCTTTCTTT

d_gene: NA
v_gene: TRBV7-2
j_gene: TRBJ2-7
abundance: NA
CDR3aa: CASSPAGPYEQYF
CDR3nt: TGTGCCAGCAGCCCCGCGGGACCCTACGAGCAGTACTTC

d_gene: TRBD1
v_gene: TRBV29-1
j_gene: TRBJ2-7
abundance: NA
CDR3aa: CSVSGQGDYEQYF
CDR3nt: TGCAGCGTCTCGGGACAGGGGGACTACGAGCAGTACTTC

d_gene: TRBD1
v_gene: TRBV5-3
j_gene: TRBJ2-7
abundance: NA
CDR3aa: CARSLAGRGLPYEQYF
CDR3nt: TGTGCCAGAAGCTTGGCCGGCAGGGGGCTGCCCTACGAGCAGTACTTC

d_gene: NA
v_gene: TRBV18
j_gene: TRBJ2-7
abundance: NA
CDR3aa: CASSRGTVDPGVTYEQYF
CDR3nt: TGTGCCAGCTCACGGGGAACAGTCGACCCGGGGGTTACCTACGAGCAGTACTTC

d_gene: NA
v_gene: TRBV6-5
j_gene: TRBJ2-7
abundance: NA
CDR3aa: CASRGRGSLWEQYF
CDR3nt: TGTGCCAGCCGGGGGCGGGGGAGCCTCTGGGAGCAGTACTTC

d_gene: NA
v_gene: TRBV15
j_gene: TRBJ2-2
abundance: NA
CDR3aa: CATSRDQLVNAGELFF
CDR3nt: TGTGCCACCAGCAGAGATCAATTGGTCAACGCCGGGGAGCTGTTTTTT

d_gene: NA
v_gene: TRBV27
j_gene: TRBJ2-5
abundance: few
CDR3aa: CASRAVYQETQYF
CDR3nt: TGTGCCAGCCGTGCGGTGTACCAAGAGACCCAGTACTTC

d_gene: TRBD1
v_gene: TRBV6-5
j_gene: TRBJ1-2
abundance: NA
CDR3aa: CASSRDRGYYGYTF
CDR3nt: TGTGCCAGCAGTCGGGACAGGGGGTACTATGGCTACACCTTC

d_gene: TRBD2
v_gene: TRBV9
j_gene: TRBJ2-7
abundance: NA
CDR3aa: CASSVGGLAGGEQYF
CDR3nt: TGTGCCAGCAGCGTAGGAGGGCTAGCGGGAGGCGAGCAGTACTTC

d_gene: NA
v_gene: TRBV5-5
j_gene: TRBJ1-2
abundance: few
CDR3aa: CASSSPRAGPLNHGYTF
CDR3nt: TGTGCCAGCAGCTCGCCCCGGGCAGGGCCATTAAATCATGGCTACACCTTC

d_gene: NA
v_gene: TRBV19
j_gene: TRBJ1-1
abundance: NA
CDR3aa: CASSIRQPGGLNTEAFF
CDR3nt: TGTGCCAGTAGTATACGACAACCCGGGGGGCTGAACACTGAAGCTTTCTTT

d_gene: NA
v_gene: TRBV4-1
j_gene: TRBJ2-7
abundance: once
CDR3aa: CASSQRTDGLPYEQYF
CDR3nt: TGCGCCAGCAGCCAAAGGACGGACGGATTACCCTACGAGCAGTACTTC

d_gene: TRBD2
v_gene: TRBV7-2
j_gene: TRBJ2-5
abundance: NA
CDR3aa: CASSLGSLAGAGETQYF
CDR3nt: TGTGCCAGCAGCTTAGGTTCCCTAGCGGGGGCAGGGGAGACCCAGTACTTC

d_gene: NA
v_gene: TRBV21-1
j_gene: TRBJ1-5
abundance: NA
CDR3aa: CASSKKTGDQPQHF
CDR3nt: TGTGCCAGCAGCAAAAAAACAGGGGATCAGCCCCAGCATTTT

d_gene: NA
v_gene: TRBV2
j_gene: TRBJ2-3
abundance: NA
CDR3aa: CASSALLVASTDTQYF
CDR3nt: TGTGCCAGCAGTGCCCTACTAGTGGCTTCCACAGATACGCAGTATTTT

d_gene: TRBD1
v_gene: TRBV19
j_gene: TRBJ1-6
abundance: NA
CDR3aa: CASTPAGGFSPLHF
CDR3nt: TGTGCCAGTACTCCCGCAGGGGGGTTTTCACCCCTCCACTTT

d_gene: TRBD1
v_gene: TRBV18
j_gene: TRBJ2-1
abundance: NA
CDR3aa: CASSMGQGINEQFF
CDR3nt: TGTGCCAGCTCGATGGGACAGGGCATCAATGAGCAGTTCTTC

d_gene: NA
v_gene: TRBV18
j_gene: TRBJ2-2
abundance: NA
CDR3aa: CASSPLGGTNTGELFF
CDR3nt: TGTGCCAGCTCACCACTGGGCGGAACCAACACCGGGGAGCTGTTTTTT

d_gene: TRBD2
v_gene: TRBV4-1
j_gene: TRBJ2-7
abundance: NA
CDR3aa: CASSQRGLAGGRYEQYF
CDR3nt: TGCGCCAGCAGCCAAAGGGGACTAGCGGGAGGGCGTTACGAGCAGTACTTC

d_gene: NA
v_gene: TRBV21-1
j_gene: TRBJ1-3
abundance: once
CDR3aa: CASSSRRADSGNTIYF
CDR3nt: TGTGCCAGCAGCAGCCGGCGGGCGGACTCTGGAAACACCATATATTTT

d_gene: NA
v_gene: TRBV19
j_gene: TRBJ1-2
abundance: NA
CDR3aa: CASRPPQQYYGYTF
CDR3nt: TGTGCCAGTAGACCACCTCAACAGTACTATGGCTACACCTTC

d_gene: TRBD1
v_gene: TRBV30
j_gene: TRBJ2-7
abundance: NA
CDR3aa: CAWHPGDSSYEQYF
CDR3nt: TGTGCCTGGCACCCCGGGGACAGCTCCTACGAGCAGTACTTC

d_gene: NA
v_gene: TRBV15
j_gene: TRBJ1-2
abundance: once
CDR3aa: CATSRDGHSVYGYTF
CDR3nt: TGTGCCACCAGCAGAGACGGCCACAGTGTCTATGGCTACACCTTC

d_gene: NA
v_gene: TRBV6-1
j_gene: TRBJ1-6
abundance: NA
CDR3aa: CASRTTGTYNSPLHF
CDR3nt: TGTGCCAGCAGGACCACAGGGACCTATAATTCACCCCTCCACTTT

d_gene: TRBD2
v_gene: TRBV25-1
j_gene: TRBJ2-1
abundance: NA
CDR3aa: CASSDPGGAGVTDEQFF
CDR3nt: TGTGCCAGCAGTGACCCCGGGGGAGCGGGAGTTACGGATGAGCAGTTCTTC

d_gene: NA
v_gene: TRBV7-3
j_gene: TRBJ2-6
abundance: once
CDR3aa: CASSLAGANVLTF
CDR3nt: TGTGCCAGCAGCTTGGCCGGGGCCAACGTCCTGACTTTC

d_gene: NA
v_gene: TRBV9
j_gene: TRBJ1-6
abundance: few
CDR3aa: CASSQAAGRNSPLHF
CDR3nt: TGTGCCAGCAGCCAGGCGGCAGGACGTAATTCACCCCTCCACTTT

d_gene: NA
v_gene: TRBV2
j_gene: TRBJ2-5
abundance: NA
CDR3aa: CASNLWEGETQYF
CDR3nt: TGTGCCAGCAATCTGTGGGAAGGTGAGACCCAGTACTTC

d_gene: TRBD1
v_gene: TRBV6-8
j_gene: TRBJ2-7
abundance: NA
CDR3aa: CASSYSDRGWKQYF
CDR3nt: TGTGCCAGCAGTTACTCAGACAGGGGGTGGAAGCAGTACTTC

d_gene: NA
v_gene: TRBV5-8
j_gene: TRBJ1-6
abundance: few
CDR3aa: CATAGTGGRPGNSPLHF
CDR3nt: TGTGCCACCGCCGGGACCGGGGGGAGACCTGGCAATTCACCCCTCCACTTT

d_gene: NA
v_gene: TRBV5-4
j_gene: TRBJ1-1
abundance: few
CDR3aa: CASSLFGGNTEAFF
CDR3nt: TGTGCCAGCAGCTTGTTTGGTGGGAACACTGAAGCTTTCTTT

d_gene: NA
v_gene: TRBV5-4
j_gene: TRBJ1-2
abundance: NA
CDR3aa: CASSQDQGGHDYGYTF
CDR3nt: TGTGCCAGCAGCCAAGATCAAGGGGGGCATGACTATGGCTACACCTTC

d_gene: NA
v_gene: TRBV11-2
j_gene: TRBJ1-4
abundance: NA
CDR3aa: CASSPRSGPLYEKLFF
CDR3nt: TGTGCCAGCAGCCCCAGATCGGGGCCCTTGTATGAAAAACTGTTTTTT

d_gene: NA
v_gene: TRBV7-3
j_gene: TRBJ1-1
abundance: NA
CDR3aa: CASSLDGGRRMNTEAFF
CDR3nt: TGTGCCAGCAGCTTAGATGGCGGCAGGCGAATGAACACTGAAGCTTTCTTT

d_gene: NA
v_gene: TRBV7-9
j_gene: TRBJ2-2
abundance: NA
CDR3aa: CASRTGLLGELFF
CDR3nt: TGTGCCAGCAGAACCGGACTTTTGGGGGAGCTGTTTTTT

d_gene: NA
v_gene: TRBV5-1
j_gene: TRBJ1-5
abundance: NA
CDR3aa: CASSSDGYSNQPQHF
CDR3nt: TGCGCCAGCAGCTCGGACGGGTATAGCAATCAGCCCCAGCATTTT

d_gene: NA
v_gene: TRBV2
j_gene: TRBJ1-2
abundance: NA
CDR3aa: CASSVRQIYGYTF
CDR3nt: TGTGCCAGCAGTGTGCGGCAGATCTATGGCTACACCTTC

d_gene: NA
v_gene: TRBV6-1
j_gene: TRBJ1-1
abundance: NA
CDR3aa: CASSLLADANTEAFF
CDR3nt: TGTGCCAGCAGTCTGTTGGCGGACGCCAACACTGAAGCTTTCTTT